The clone carrying this TCR beta chain has a single count. The sample comes from a study of control samples from healthy donors and cancer patients. The table came from immunoSEQ multiplex PCR; TCRdb's copy has only in-frame clones and leaves some out. The repertoire consists of 250,000 to 300,000 clones, with about 80% occurring once and the leading ten covering 10% to 15%. The source is a woman aged 55-70 years with lung cancer. Sequenced: PBMCs.

DNA of the CDR3: TGTGCCAGCAGTTCAGACAGGGGGCGCGGGTACGAGCAGTACTTC. Its protein product is CASSSDRGRGYEQYF. The rearrangement joins TRBV6-6 to TRBJ2-7, with TRBD1 matching over 10 bases. After removal of 4 bases from V and 4 bases from J, the junction contained 7 bases not matched to a gene. Looked up from germline, CDR1 is MNHNY and CDR2 is SVGAGI (reference sequence). This CDR3 has 15 residues.